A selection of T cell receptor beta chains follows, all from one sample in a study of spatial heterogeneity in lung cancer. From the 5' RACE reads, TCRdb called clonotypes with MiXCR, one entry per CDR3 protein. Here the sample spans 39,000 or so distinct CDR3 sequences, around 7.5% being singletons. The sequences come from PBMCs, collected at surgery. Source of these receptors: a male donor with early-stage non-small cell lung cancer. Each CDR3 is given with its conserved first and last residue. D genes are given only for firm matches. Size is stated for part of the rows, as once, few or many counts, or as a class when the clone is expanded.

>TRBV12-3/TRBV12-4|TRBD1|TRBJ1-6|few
CASSLGQEISPLHF
TGTGCCAGCAGCCTGGGACAGGAGATTTCACCCCTCCACTTT
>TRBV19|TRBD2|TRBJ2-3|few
CASSIAQTSGGRYF
TGTGCCAGTAGTATAGCCCAGACTAGCGGGGGGCGGTATTTT
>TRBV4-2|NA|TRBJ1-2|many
CASSLSAGPENYGYTF
TGTGCCAGCAGCCTCAGTGCGGGGCCGGAGAACTATGGCTACACCTTC
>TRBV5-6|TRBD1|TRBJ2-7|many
CASSFRDRLYEQYF
TGTGCCAGCAGCTTCCGGGACAGGCTTTACGAGCAGTACTTC
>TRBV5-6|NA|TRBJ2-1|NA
CASSLGGREDEQFF
TGTGCCAGCAGCTTAGGAGGTAGGGAAGATGAGCAGTTCTTC
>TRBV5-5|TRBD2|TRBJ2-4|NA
CASSLGSGSFQYF
TGTGCCAGCAGCTTAGGTAGCGGGAGCTTTCAGTACTTC
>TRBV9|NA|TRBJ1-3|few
CASSSGGLSGNTIYF
TGTGCCAGCAGCTCAGGAGGTCTCTCTGGAAACACCATATATTTT
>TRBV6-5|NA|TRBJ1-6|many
CASSYLLPGQGNSPLHF
TGTGCCAGCAGTTACTTATTACCGGGCCAGGGGAATTCACCCCTCCACTTT
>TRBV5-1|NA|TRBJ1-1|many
CASSLGGAGSEAFF
TGCGCCAGCAGCTTGGGGGGCGCAGGGAGTGAAGCTTTCTTT
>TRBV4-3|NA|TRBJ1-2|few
CASSQERGDGYTF
TGCGCCAGCAGCCAAGAAAGGGGTGATGGCTACACCTTC
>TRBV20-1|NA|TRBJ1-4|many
CSASSITNEKLFF
TGCAGTGCCAGCTCTATTACTAATGAAAAACTGTTTTTT
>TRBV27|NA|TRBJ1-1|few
CASSLKRGTNTEAFF
TGTGCCAGCAGTTTAAAACGGGGCACGAACACTGAAGCTTTCTTT
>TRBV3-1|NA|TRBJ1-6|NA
CASSLGTNLSPLHF
TGTGCCAGCAGCCTCGGGACGAATCTGTCACCCCTCCACTTT
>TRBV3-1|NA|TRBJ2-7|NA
CASSLQATYEQYF
TGTGCCAGCAGCCTACAGGCGACCTACGAGCAGTACTTC
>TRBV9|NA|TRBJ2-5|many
CASSVDGQETQYF
TGTGCCAGCAGCGTAGACGGCCAAGAGACCCAGTACTTC
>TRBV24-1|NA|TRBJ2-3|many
CATRGERDTTDTQYF
TGTGCCACCAGAGGCGAGCGGGACACCACAGATACGCAGTATTTT
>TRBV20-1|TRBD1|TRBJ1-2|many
CSAFWRDRRIANYGYTF
TGCAGTGCCTTCTGGCGGGACAGAAGAATCGCTAACTATGGCTACACCTTC
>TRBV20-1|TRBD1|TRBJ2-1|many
CSARDYKQTGGKYNEQFF
TGCAGTGCTAGAGATTACAAACAGACAGGGGGCAAGTACAATGAGCAGTTCTTC
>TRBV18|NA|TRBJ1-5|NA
CASSKAPMSQGPQHF
TGTGCCAGCTCAAAGGCCCCCATGAGTCAAGGGCCCCAGCATTTT
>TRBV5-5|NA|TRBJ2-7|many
CASSLVGRSNEQYF
TGTGCCAGCAGCTTGGTAGGTCGTAGTAACGAGCAGTACTTC
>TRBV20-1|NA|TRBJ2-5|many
CSAEGQGQETQYF
TGCAGTGCTGAGGGGCAGGGGCAAGAGACCCAGTACTTC
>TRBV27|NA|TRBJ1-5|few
CASRRQYSNQPQHF
TGCGCTAGTCGTAGGCAATATAGCAATCAGCCCCAGCATTTT
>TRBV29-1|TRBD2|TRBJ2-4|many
CSVGEGKNIQYF
TGCAGCGTTGGGGAGGGGAAAAACATTCAGTACTTC
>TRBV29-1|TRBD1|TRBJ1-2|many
CSVELGQNYGYTF
TGCAGCGTTGAATTGGGACAGAACTATGGCTACACCTTC
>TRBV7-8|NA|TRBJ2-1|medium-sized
CASRSGAGAYNEQFF
TGTGCCAGCAGATCGGGTGCAGGAGCCTACAATGAGCAGTTCTTC
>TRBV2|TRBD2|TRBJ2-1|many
CASRSAGGTYNEQFF
TGTGCCAGCAGGTCGGCGGGAGGGACCTACAATGAGCAGTTCTTC